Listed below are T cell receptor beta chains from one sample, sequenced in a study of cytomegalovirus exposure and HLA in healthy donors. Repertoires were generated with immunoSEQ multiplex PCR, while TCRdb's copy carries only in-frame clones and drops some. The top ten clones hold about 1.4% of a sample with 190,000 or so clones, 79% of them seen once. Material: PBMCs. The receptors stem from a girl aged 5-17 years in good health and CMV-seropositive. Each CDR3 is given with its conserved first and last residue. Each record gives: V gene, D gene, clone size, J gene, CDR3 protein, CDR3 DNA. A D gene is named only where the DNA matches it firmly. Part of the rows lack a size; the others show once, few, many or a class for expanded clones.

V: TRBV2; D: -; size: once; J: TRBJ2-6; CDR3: CASSTQNGGGSSGASVLTF; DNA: TGTGCCAGCAGTACCCAAAACGGGGGTGGGAGCTCTGGGGCCAGCGTCCTGACTTTC
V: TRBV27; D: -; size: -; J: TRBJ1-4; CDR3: CASSPPEKLFF; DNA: TGTGCCAGCAGCCCTCCTGAAAAACTGTTTTTT
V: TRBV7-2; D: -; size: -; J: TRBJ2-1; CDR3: CASSPVGNEQFF; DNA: TGTGCCAGCAGCCCCGTCGGCAATGAGCAGTTCTTC
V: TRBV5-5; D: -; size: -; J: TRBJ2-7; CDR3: CASSRVAPYEQYF; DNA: TGTGCCAGCAGCCGGGTGGCCCCTTACGAGCAGTACTTC
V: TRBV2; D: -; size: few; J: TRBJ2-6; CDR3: CASSVRRDSGANVLTF; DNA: TGTGCCAGCAGTGTTCGCAGGGACTCTGGGGCCAACGTCCTGACTTTC
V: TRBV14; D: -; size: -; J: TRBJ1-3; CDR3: CASSQKGTSGNTIYF; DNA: TGTGCCAGCAGCCAAAAAGGGACTTCTGGAAACACCATATATTTT
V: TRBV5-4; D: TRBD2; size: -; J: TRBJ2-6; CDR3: CASSLRGGDSGANVLTF; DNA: TGTGCCAGCAGCCTACGGGGAGGGGACTCTGGGGCCAACGTCCTGACTTTC
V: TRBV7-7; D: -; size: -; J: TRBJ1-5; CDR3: CASSRATDEPQHF; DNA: TGTGCCAGCAGCCGCGCGACAGATGAGCCCCAGCATTTT
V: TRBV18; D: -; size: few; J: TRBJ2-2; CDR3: CASSPASLGRGTGELFF; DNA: TGTGCCAGCTCACCGGCCTCACTAGGGCGGGGCACCGGGGAGCTGTTTTTT
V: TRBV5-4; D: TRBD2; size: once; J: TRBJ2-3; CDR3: CASSTPRAGDYQDTQYF; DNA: TGTGCCAGCAGCACTCCCCGCGCTGGGGACTATCAAGATACGCAGTATTTT
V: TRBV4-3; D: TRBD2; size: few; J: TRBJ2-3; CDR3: CASSQVFGTSLDTQYF; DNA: TGCGCCAGCAGCCAAGTCTTCGGGACTAGTTTAGATACGCAGTATTTT
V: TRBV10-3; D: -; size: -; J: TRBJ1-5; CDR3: CAIWAGEGQPQHF; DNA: TGTGCCATCTGGGCAGGGGAAGGGCAGCCCCAGCATTTT
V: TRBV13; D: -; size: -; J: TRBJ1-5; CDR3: CASSEGGSNQPQHF; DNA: TGTGCCAGCAGCGAGGGGGGGAGCAATCAGCCCCAGCATTTT
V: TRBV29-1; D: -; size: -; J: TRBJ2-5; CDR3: CSVVATHAGVAQYF; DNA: TGCAGCGTTGTCGCTACCCACGCAGGGGTGGCCCAGTACTTC
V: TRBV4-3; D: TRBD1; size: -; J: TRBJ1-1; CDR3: CASSQEPAGGMNTEAFF; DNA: TGCGCCAGCAGCCAAGAGCCCGCAGGGGGAATGAACACTGAAGCTTTCTTT
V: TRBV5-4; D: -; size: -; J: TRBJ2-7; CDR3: CASSLELAASYEQYF; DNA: TGTGCCAGCAGCTTGGAGCTAGCCGCGTCCTACGAGCAGTACTTC
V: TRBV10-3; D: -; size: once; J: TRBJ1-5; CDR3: CAIIHQGLWQPQHF; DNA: TGTGCCATCATTCACCAGGGCCTATGGCAGCCCCAGCATTTT
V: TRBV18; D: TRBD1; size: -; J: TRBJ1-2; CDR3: CASSPGQGLYGYTF; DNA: TGTGCCAGCTCACCGGGACAGGGATTATATGGCTACACCTTC
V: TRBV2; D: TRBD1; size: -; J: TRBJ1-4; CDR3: CATERDRVSNEKLFF; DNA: TGTGCCACCGAACGGGACAGAGTTTCTAATGAAAAACTGTTTTTT
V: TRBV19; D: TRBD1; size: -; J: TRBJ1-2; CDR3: CASSMGQADGYTF; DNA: TGTGCCAGTAGTATGGGACAGGCGGATGGCTACACCTTC
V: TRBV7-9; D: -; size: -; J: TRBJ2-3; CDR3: CASLQFSTDTQYF; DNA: TGTGCCAGCCTACAGTTTAGCACAGATACGCAGTATTTT
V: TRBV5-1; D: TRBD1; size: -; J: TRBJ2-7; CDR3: CASSQGDSDEQYF; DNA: TGCGCCAGCAGCCAGGGGGACAGCGACGAGCAGTACTTC